This T cell receptor (beta chain) derives from a study of T cells after yellow fever vaccination (dated 2019 in TCRdb). Study-level background: Libraries from fractions with low cell numbers were prepared with the SMART-Seq v4 Ultra Low Input RNA kit. To track T-cell clones before and after primary and booster YFV17D yellow fever vaccination, bulk TCR alpha and beta repertoires were sequenced longitudinally. Two healthy male donors made up the cohort, one aged 18 to 30 years and the other aged 30 to 40 years. Bulk PBMC replicates and cell subsets were isolated from blood drawn at multiple timepoints before and after both primary and secondary immunization.

The treatment or condition tag for this specimen amounts to: live attenuated yellow fever vaccine strain. PBMCs were isolated from peripheral blood using a standard Ficoll-Paque protocol. Dynabeads CD4 and CD8 positive selection kits were used to isolate CD4 and CD8 T-cell fractions. RNA was extracted with TriZol from bulk PBMCs, CD4 and CD8 fractions, and dextramer-positive and dextramer-negative fractions. The germline V gene (reference sequence) specifies LGHDT as CDR1 and YNNKEL as CDR2. The CDR3 holds 15 amino acids from the cysteine to the phenylalanine. The DNA shown is the 45-base CDR3, in frame from base 1. At the junction V is shortened by 4 bases and J by 2 bases, with 15 bases in between. Data came from an Illumina NovaSeq 6000. TCR cDNA was synthesized by 5'RACE template switching, which introduced a universal primer site and unique molecular identifiers. cDNA synthesis was primed from both the TCR alpha and TCR beta constant segments. Library amplification involved two PCR steps, and the second step added sample barcodes and sequencing adapters. Libraries were sequenced on Illumina HiSeq 2500 (2x100 bp) or NovaSeq (2x150 bp). The authors' analysis ran thus. MIGEC was used to demultiplex reads and collapse the reads into UMI consensus sequences, and MiXCR was used for V(D)J alignment. Vaccine-responding clonotypes were identified with edgeR using replicate PBMC samples, with FDR below 0.01 and a log2 fold change above 5 up to day 15 being required. Each bulk clonotype received a CD4 or CD8 identity based on whether the sequenced CD4 or CD8 repertoire contained that clonotype at higher abundance. Using fastp trimming at Q25 and MiXCR clonotype assembly, TCRdb reanalyzed the public sequencing data and kept in-frame beta chains. Rows with one shared CDR3 protein collapse into an entry with the most common genes and DNA. TCRdb, not the authors, supplied the V and J calls. The sample table lists around 200,000 distinct CDR3 sequences, approximately 11% of them with a count of one. The ten largest make up roughly a third of the sample.

Only a few counts were recorded for this clonotype. This clone's antigen is unknown. Base qualities are not provided; no much larger clone lies one nucleotide away. Results the study describes overall, beyond this receptor: Computational filtering was needed because FACS-sorted repertoires could contain abundant contaminating clonotypes from the bulk population. The secondary T-cell response was weaker than the primary response but faster, peaking on day 5 instead of day 15. A small fraction of clonotypes appeared in both the CD4 and CD8 compartments, likely as a result of convergent recombination. Because the study included only a couple of donors, the extent to which the findings can be generalized is limited. Most clones expanded after primary vaccination were re-detected after the booster (almost 98% of CD4 and around 88% of CD8), suggesting broad memory maintenance.

The chain joins TRBV3-1 to TRBJ2-7; the D region is possibly TRBD1 or TRBD2, each matching across 5 bases. The sequencing here drew on CD8+ T cells sorted from PBMCs, taken 15 days after the yellow fever booster vaccination. This TCR was recovered from a man between 18 and 29 years old who received the YFV17D yellow fever vaccine. The CDR3 amino acid sequence is: CASSPGTKGTYEQYF. The sequenced DNA: TGTGCCAGCAGCCCCGGGACGAAGGGGACCTACGAGCAGTACTTC.